Listed below are T cell receptor beta chains from one sample, sequenced in a study of blood T cell repertoires in COVID-19. The protocol was immunoSEQ multiplex PCR, while the TCRdb copy is restricted to in-frame clones and leaves out a portion. This sample has approximately 100,000 clones; around 88% occur once, and the top ten carry 15% to 20%. Sequencing was performed on peripheral blood. The receptors were sampled from a human donor with acute or convalescent COVID-19. The donor label of this sample is uncertain. Each CDR3 is given with its conserved first and last residue. The order of the fields is clone size, D gene, V gene, J gene, CDR3 protein, CDR3 DNA. A D gene is named only where the DNA matches it firmly. Rows give clone size only sometimes, using once, few, many, or a class for an expanded clone.

clone_size: -
d_call: TRBD1
v_call: TRBV7-9
j_call: TRBJ2-7
cdr3_aa: CASRGNRDSSYEQYF
cdr3_nt: TGTGCCAGCAGGGGAAACCGGGACAGTTCCTACGAGCAGTACTTC

clone_size: -
d_call: -
v_call: TRBV4-2
j_call: TRBJ1-6
cdr3_aa: CASSPHRDHSPLHF
cdr3_nt: TGTGCCAGCAGCCCTCACAGGGACCATTCACCCCTCCACTTT

clone_size: -
d_call: TRBD1
v_call: TRBV7-9
j_call: TRBJ1-1
cdr3_aa: CASSLGQLNTEAFF
cdr3_nt: TGTGCCAGCAGCTTGGGACAGCTGAACACTGAAGCTTTCTTT

clone_size: -
d_call: -
v_call: TRBV6-2/TRBV6-3
j_call: TRBJ1-6
cdr3_aa: CASSGTTYNSPLHF
cdr3_nt: TGTGCCAGCAGTGGGACAACCTATAATTCACCCCTCCACTTT

clone_size: -
d_call: -
v_call: TRBV6-5
j_call: TRBJ2-7
cdr3_aa: CASSPTGPYEQYF
cdr3_nt: TGTGCCAGCAGCCCGACAGGCCCCTACGAGCAGTACTTC

clone_size: -
d_call: -
v_call: TRBV6-5
j_call: TRBJ1-1
cdr3_aa: CASMAQGRNTEAFF
cdr3_nt: TGTGCCAGCATGGCGCAGGGGAGGAACACTGAAGCTTTCTTT

clone_size: -
d_call: TRBD2
v_call: TRBV6-4
j_call: TRBJ2-5
cdr3_aa: CASRYSGTRFAETQYF
cdr3_nt: TGTGCCAGCAGATACTCCGGGACTAGATTTGCGGAGACCCAGTACTTC

clone_size: -
d_call: TRBD1
v_call: TRBV5-4
j_call: TRBJ1-6
cdr3_aa: CASSWGTALGDLHF
cdr3_nt: TGTGCCAGCAGCTGGGGGACAGCCCTCGGGGACCTCCACTTT

clone_size: -
d_call: -
v_call: TRBV7-6
j_call: TRBJ2-5
cdr3_aa: CASSQYGTQETQYF
cdr3_nt: TGTGCCAGCAGCCAATACGGGACTCAAGAGACCCAGTACTTC

clone_size: -
d_call: TRBD1
v_call: TRBV29-1
j_call: TRBJ1-1
cdr3_aa: CSVEGGQGLNTEAFF
cdr3_nt: TGCAGCGTTGAAGGAGGACAGGGATTGAACACTGAAGCTTTCTTT

clone_size: -
d_call: TRBD1
v_call: TRBV19
j_call: TRBJ1-2
cdr3_aa: CASSKSGQGNYGYTF
cdr3_nt: TGTGCCAGTAGTAAAAGCGGACAGGGGAACTATGGCTACACCTTC

clone_size: -
d_call: TRBD2
v_call: TRBV11-1
j_call: TRBJ2-7
cdr3_aa: CASSRLASPYEQYF
cdr3_nt: TGTGCCAGCAGTCGACTAGCGAGTCCCTACGAGCAGTACTTC

clone_size: -
d_call: TRBD2
v_call: TRBV19
j_call: TRBJ2-2
cdr3_aa: CASRRGLAGGRGGELFF
cdr3_nt: TGTGCCTCCCGAAGAGGACTAGCGGGGGGAAGGGGCGGGGAGCTGTTTTTT

clone_size: -
d_call: -
v_call: TRBV7-9
j_call: TRBJ2-7
cdr3_aa: CASSTDAKQYF
cdr3_nt: TGTGCCAGCAGCACCGATGCGAAGCAGTACTTC

clone_size: -
d_call: -
v_call: TRBV7-9
j_call: TRBJ2-5
cdr3_aa: CASSSQQETQYF
cdr3_nt: TGTGCCAGCAGCTCCCAACAAGAGACCCAGTACTTC

clone_size: -
d_call: -
v_call: TRBV9
j_call: TRBJ1-6
cdr3_aa: CASRDGAGDTSPLHF
cdr3_nt: TGTGCCAGCAGAGATGGGGCAGGGGATACTTCACCCCTCCACTTT

clone_size: -
d_call: TRBD1
v_call: TRBV6-5
j_call: TRBJ1-2
cdr3_aa: CASRLDREAGYTF
cdr3_nt: TGTGCCAGCCGCTTGGACAGGGAAGCTGGCTACACCTTC

clone_size: -
d_call: -
v_call: TRBV28
j_call: TRBJ1-2
cdr3_aa: CASSDGRYGYTF
cdr3_nt: TGTGCCAGCAGTGATGGCCGCTATGGCTACACCTTC

clone_size: -
d_call: TRBD2
v_call: TRBV6-2/TRBV6-3
j_call: TRBJ2-5
cdr3_aa: CASTPPTSAGTQYF
cdr3_nt: TGTGCCAGCACCCCTCCGACTAGCGCGGGGACCCAGTACTTC

clone_size: -
d_call: -
v_call: TRBV29-1
j_call: TRBJ1-2
cdr3_aa: CSVEGQGSSNYGYTF
cdr3_nt: TGCAGCGTTGAGGGGCAGGGAAGTTCTAACTATGGCTACACCTTC

clone_size: -
d_call: -
v_call: TRBV7-2
j_call: TRBJ2-2
cdr3_aa: CASSLQVRTAANTGELFF
cdr3_nt: TGTGCCAGCAGCTTACAGGTTAGGACTGCGGCGAACACCGGGGAGCTGTTTTTT

clone_size: -
d_call: -
v_call: TRBV21-1
j_call: TRBJ1-1
cdr3_aa: CASSKGKGRVGEAFF
cdr3_nt: TGTGCCAGCAGCAAAGGCAAAGGGCGGGTCGGTGAAGCTTTCTTT

clone_size: -
d_call: -
v_call: TRBV6-6
j_call: TRBJ1-2
cdr3_aa: CASREGGTANYGYTF
cdr3_nt: TGTGCCAGCAGAGAAGGGGGTACCGCTAACTATGGCTACACCTTC

clone_size: -
d_call: TRBD1
v_call: TRBV19
j_call: TRBJ1-3
cdr3_aa: CASSRTGYGNTIYF
cdr3_nt: TGTGCCAGTAGCCGGACAGGGTACGGAAACACCATATATTTT

clone_size: -
d_call: TRBD2
v_call: TRBV7-9
j_call: TRBJ2-5
cdr3_aa: CASSLGDGRVQETQYF
cdr3_nt: TGTGCCAGCAGCTTAGGGGACGGGAGGGTTCAAGAGACCCAGTACTTC

clone_size: few
d_call: -
v_call: TRBV19
j_call: TRBJ2-5
cdr3_aa: CASSTRWTEQETQYF
cdr3_nt: TGTGCCAGTAGTACCCGATGGACTGAGCAAGAGACCCAGTACTTC

clone_size: once
d_call: -
v_call: TRBV3-1/TRBV3-2
j_call: TRBJ2-7
cdr3_aa: CASSQAADRSIEYF
cdr3_nt: TGTGCCAGCAGCCAAGCCGCAGACAGGTCCATTGAGTACTTC

clone_size: once
d_call: TRBD1
v_call: TRBV28
j_call: TRBJ1-4
cdr3_aa: CASSRDSRKWFF
cdr3_nt: TGTGCCAGCAGTCGGGACAGCCGAAAGTGGTTTTTT

clone_size: -
d_call: TRBD2
v_call: TRBV15
j_call: TRBJ2-5
cdr3_aa: CATRGGGRETQYF
cdr3_nt: TGTGCCACCAGGGGCGGGGGGCGAGAGACCCAGTACTTC

clone_size: -
d_call: TRBD2
v_call: TRBV10-3
j_call: TRBJ2-1
cdr3_aa: CATGLAGENEQFF
cdr3_nt: TGTGCCACAGGACTAGCGGGGGAGAATGAGCAGTTCTTC

clone_size: -
d_call: -
v_call: TRBV7-8
j_call: TRBJ1-1
cdr3_aa: CASSAEVNTEAFF
cdr3_nt: TGTGCCAGCAGCGCGGAGGTGAACACTGAAGCTTTCTTT

clone_size: -
d_call: TRBD1
v_call: TRBV28
j_call: TRBJ1-2
cdr3_aa: CASSTYRLDRAYGYTF
cdr3_nt: TGTGCCAGCAGCACCTATCGTTTGGACAGGGCCTATGGCTACACCTTC

clone_size: -
d_call: -
v_call: TRBV4-1
j_call: TRBJ2-7
cdr3_aa: CASSPYDPGTEASYEQYF
cdr3_nt: TGCGCCAGCAGCCCATATGACCCCGGGACTGAAGCTTCCTACGAGCAGTACTTC

clone_size: -
d_call: -
v_call: TRBV12-3/TRBV12-4
j_call: TRBJ1-4
cdr3_aa: CASGTGMGEKLFF
cdr3_nt: TGTGCCAGCGGAACAGGGATGGGAGAAAAACTGTTTTTT

clone_size: -
d_call: TRBD1
v_call: TRBV23-1
j_call: TRBJ2-7
cdr3_aa: CASSQYITGGRGDEQYF
cdr3_nt: TGCGCCAGCAGTCAATATATCACAGGGGGAAGGGGGGACGAGCAGTACTTC

clone_size: -
d_call: TRBD2
v_call: TRBV5-1
j_call: TRBJ2-5
cdr3_aa: CASSFKAGVETQYF
cdr3_nt: TGCGCCAGCAGCTTTAAAGCGGGGGTAGAGACCCAGTACTTC

clone_size: -
d_call: -
v_call: TRBV6-2/TRBV6-3
j_call: TRBJ2-7
cdr3_aa: CASSYSSGDEQYF
cdr3_nt: TGTGCCAGCAGTTACTCCTCGGGGGACGAGCAGTACTTC

clone_size: -
d_call: TRBD2
v_call: TRBV19
j_call: TRBJ2-7
cdr3_aa: CASSSGTSGGYEQYF
cdr3_nt: TGTGCCAGTAGTTCGGGGACTAGCGGAGGTTACGAGCAGTACTTC

clone_size: -
d_call: -
v_call: TRBV5-1
j_call: TRBJ2-3
cdr3_aa: CASRLTGTPTRGTDTQYF
cdr3_nt: TGCGCCAGCAGGCTGACCGGGACACCAACCCGGGGCACAGATACGCAGTATTTT

clone_size: -
d_call: TRBD1
v_call: TRBV6-5
j_call: TRBJ1-4
cdr3_aa: CASRGQGGRMGLFF
cdr3_nt: TGTGCCAGCAGGGGACAGGGCGGGCGGATGGGACTGTTTTTT

clone_size: -
d_call: TRBD1
v_call: TRBV30
j_call: TRBJ1-6
cdr3_aa: CAWSHLGQGGNSPLHF
cdr3_nt: TGTGCCTGGAGTCACCTGGGACAGGGCGGTAATTCACCCCTCCACTTT

clone_size: -
d_call: -
v_call: TRBV2
j_call: TRBJ2-2
cdr3_aa: CASSEERVPGELFF
cdr3_nt: TGTGCCAGCAGTGAAGAACGGGTCCCCGGGGAGCTGTTTTTT

clone_size: -
d_call: -
v_call: TRBV19
j_call: TRBJ2-7
cdr3_aa: CATSGISYEQYF
cdr3_nt: TGTGCCACCTCAGGAATCTCCTACGAGCAGTACTTC

clone_size: few
d_call: -
v_call: TRBV5-1
j_call: TRBJ2-3
cdr3_aa: CASSLKARTATRTDTQYF
cdr3_nt: TGCGCCAGCAGCTTGAAGGCCCGGACAGCCACTCGCACAGATACGCAGTATTTT

clone_size: -
d_call: -
v_call: TRBV11-3
j_call: TRBJ2-3
cdr3_aa: CASSLFHTDTQYF
cdr3_nt: TGTGCCAGCAGCTTATTCCACACAGATACGCAGTATTTT

clone_size: -
d_call: -
v_call: TRBV30
j_call: TRBJ2-5
cdr3_aa: CAWSTLASPGETQYF
cdr3_nt: TGTGCCTGGAGTACGTTAGCGTCTCCGGGCGAGACCCAGTACTTC

clone_size: -
d_call: TRBD2
v_call: TRBV6-2/TRBV6-3
j_call: TRBJ2-1
cdr3_aa: CASSYPGGSNEQFF
cdr3_nt: TGTGCCAGCAGTTACCCCGGGGGGTCCAATGAGCAGTTCTTC

clone_size: -
d_call: -
v_call: TRBV2
j_call: TRBJ1-2
cdr3_aa: CASSLSRGGDYGYTF
cdr3_nt: TGTGCCAGCAGTCTGAGCCGGGGAGGGGACTATGGCTACACCTTC

clone_size: -
d_call: TRBD1
v_call: TRBV7-8
j_call: TRBJ2-4
cdr3_aa: CASSLTDRDIQYF
cdr3_nt: TGTGCCAGCAGCTTAACCGACAGGGACATTCAGTACTTC

clone_size: -
d_call: -
v_call: TRBV7-9
j_call: TRBJ1-2
cdr3_aa: CASSLMAGFTPYGYTF
cdr3_nt: TGTGCCAGCAGCTTAATGGCAGGGTTCACCCCCTATGGCTACACCTTC

clone_size: -
d_call: TRBD2
v_call: TRBV27
j_call: TRBJ2-3
cdr3_aa: CASSFSAPLAGGPGSDTQYF
cdr3_nt: TGTGCCAGCAGTTTTTCCGCCCCACTAGCGGGGGGGCCGGGCTCAGATACGCAGTATTTT

clone_size: -
d_call: TRBD1
v_call: TRBV18
j_call: TRBJ1-2
cdr3_aa: CASSPPGQGLLGYTF
cdr3_nt: TGTGCCAGCTCACCCCCGGGACAGGGTTTACTCGGCTACACCTTC

clone_size: -
d_call: TRBD2
v_call: TRBV18
j_call: TRBJ2-2
cdr3_aa: CASSPLSGGTGELFF
cdr3_nt: TGTGCCAGCTCACCACTCAGCGGGGGGACCGGGGAGCTGTTTTTT

clone_size: -
d_call: -
v_call: TRBV28
j_call: TRBJ2-7
cdr3_aa: CASTPGQRPYEQYF
cdr3_nt: TGTGCCAGCACACCTGGACAGAGGCCCTACGAGCAGTACTTC

clone_size: -
d_call: TRBD1
v_call: TRBV7-2
j_call: TRBJ1-1
cdr3_aa: CASSPGTGVGNTEAFF
cdr3_nt: TGTGCCAGCAGCCCGGGAACAGGGGTCGGGAACACTGAAGCTTTCTTT

clone_size: -
d_call: -
v_call: TRBV28
j_call: TRBJ1-5
cdr3_aa: CASTLTFLQPQHF
cdr3_nt: TGTGCCAGCACCCTAACCTTTTTGCAGCCCCAGCATTTT